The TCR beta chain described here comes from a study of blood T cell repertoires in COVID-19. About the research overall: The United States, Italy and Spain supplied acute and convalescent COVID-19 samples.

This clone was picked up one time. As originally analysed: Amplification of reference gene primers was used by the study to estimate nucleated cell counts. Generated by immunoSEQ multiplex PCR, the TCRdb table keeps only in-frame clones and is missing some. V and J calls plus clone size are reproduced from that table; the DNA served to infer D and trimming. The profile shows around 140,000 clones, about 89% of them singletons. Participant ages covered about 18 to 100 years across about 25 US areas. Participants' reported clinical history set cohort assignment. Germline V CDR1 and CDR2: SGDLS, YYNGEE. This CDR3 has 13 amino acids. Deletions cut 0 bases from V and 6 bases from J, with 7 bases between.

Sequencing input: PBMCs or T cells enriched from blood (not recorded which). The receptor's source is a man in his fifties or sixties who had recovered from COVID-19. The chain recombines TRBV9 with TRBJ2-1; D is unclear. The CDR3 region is CASSVAHPNEQFF. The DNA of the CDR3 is TGTGCCAGCAGCGTAGCACACCCCAATGAGCAGTTCTTC.